This TCR beta chain originates from a study of T cells in tuberculosis. Across the whole study: IGRA-negative adolescents, IGRA-positive adolescents with latent tuberculosis and adults with active tuberculosis formed this South African cohort.

Germline V gives CDR1 MDHEN, CDR2 SYDVKM. The V and J ends lost 10 bases and 3 bases respectively, with 18 bases between them. The CDR3 is 14 residues long. Study observations and caveats: Using the GMM-specific repertoire gave under 90% accuracy versus approximately 66% with motifs.

The protocol was immunoSEQ multiplex PCR, while the TCRdb copy is restricted to in-frame clones and leaves out a portion. Altogether some 31,000 clones are present, over 95% being singletons, with the ten largest covering under 3%. A note on this clone: As yet, its antigen is unknown.

Adolescents were screened for latent TB by skin test and IGRA. Sample: PBMCs. The receptor's source is a donor aged 10-29 years with latent tuberculosis or without tuberculosis infection. The chain couples TRBV28 to TRBJ1-2; TRBD1 might be the D (5 bases). The CDR3 coding sequence is TGTGCCACCCCTAGGGGCAGGGAGGACTATGGCTACACCTTC. Amino acid sequence: CATPRGREDYGYTF.